These T cell receptor beta chains were read from a single sample in a study of blood T cell repertoires in COVID-19. The data were produced by immunoSEQ multiplex PCR, yet TCRdb's version contains in-frame clones alone and is incomplete. The sample contains over 450,000 clones, roughly nine tenths of which appear only once. Sequencing was done on a sample of peripheral blood. These receptors originate from a man younger than 30 with COVID-19, enrolled during active disease. CDR3s include the opening cysteine and the closing phenylalanine or tryptophan. The order of the fields is D gene, J gene, V gene, clone size, CDR3 DNA, CDR3 protein. The D gene is left open where the match is weak. The size of a clone is reported for some rows only, either as once, few or many, or as a class for expanded clones.

D gene: TRBD2
J gene: TRBJ2-5
V gene: TRBV30
clone size: NA
CDR3 DNA: TGTGCCTGGAGTGTATCTAGCGGGAGTAGGGAGACCCAGTACTTC
CDR3 protein: CAWSVSSGSRETQYF

D gene: NA
J gene: TRBJ2-1
V gene: TRBV3-1/TRBV3-2
clone size: once
CDR3 DNA: TGTGCCAGCAGCATCCGGGACTTAAACAATGAGCAGTTCTTC
CDR3 protein: CASSIRDLNNEQFF

D gene: NA
J gene: TRBJ1-1
V gene: TRBV5-1
clone size: NA
CDR3 DNA: TGCGCCAGCAGCTCACAGGGTGGGGACACTGAAGCTTTCTTT
CDR3 protein: CASSSQGGDTEAFF

D gene: TRBD2
J gene: TRBJ2-1
V gene: TRBV29-1
clone size: NA
CDR3 DNA: TGCAGCGTTGAAGAGCGGGGGGCCGGATTTGAGCAGTTCTTC
CDR3 protein: CSVEERGAGFEQFF

D gene: TRBD1
J gene: TRBJ2-2
V gene: TRBV12-5
clone size: once
CDR3 DNA: TGTGCTAGTGGTTGGGGACAGGTGTCCTCCGGGGAGCTGTTTTTT
CDR3 protein: CASGWGQVSSGELFF

D gene: NA
J gene: TRBJ2-2
V gene: TRBV30
clone size: NA
CDR3 DNA: TGTGCCTGGAGTACGACTAACACCGGGGAGCTGTTTTTT
CDR3 protein: CAWSTTNTGELFF

D gene: NA
J gene: TRBJ2-7
V gene: TRBV5-4
clone size: NA
CDR3 DNA: TGTGCCAGCAGCCTAGATTTGGGTATATCCCCTTACGAGCAGTACTTC
CDR3 protein: CASSLDLGISPYEQYF

D gene: TRBD2
J gene: TRBJ2-5
V gene: TRBV9
clone size: NA
CDR3 DNA: TGTGCCAGCAGCGTCGGAGCGGGGGGGTCAGGAGAGACCCAGTACTTC
CDR3 protein: CASSVGAGGSGETQYF

D gene: NA
J gene: TRBJ2-5
V gene: TRBV30
clone size: NA
CDR3 DNA: TGTGCCTGGAGACCTACGGGAACGGAGACCCAGTACTTC
CDR3 protein: CAWRPTGTETQYF

D gene: NA
J gene: TRBJ1-2
V gene: TRBV28
clone size: NA
CDR3 DNA: TGTGCCAGCAGTTCTCCAGTTAACTATGGCTACACCTTC
CDR3 protein: CASSSPVNYGYTF

D gene: TRBD1
J gene: TRBJ1-1
V gene: TRBV30
clone size: NA
CDR3 DNA: TGTGCCTGGAGTGTGTCAGGGGGCTTCACTGAAGCTTTCTTT
CDR3 protein: CAWSVSGGFTEAFF

D gene: NA
J gene: TRBJ1-2
V gene: TRBV6-6
clone size: NA
CDR3 DNA: TGTGCCATCGCCAGGGTCCGGGACTATGGCTACACCTTC
CDR3 protein: CAIARVRDYGYTF

D gene: NA
J gene: TRBJ1-5
V gene: TRBV12-3/TRBV12-4
clone size: NA
CDR3 DNA: TGTGCCAGCAGTATTCCCGATCAGCCCCAGCATTTT
CDR3 protein: CASSIPDQPQHF

D gene: NA
J gene: TRBJ1-5
V gene: TRBV2
clone size: once
CDR3 DNA: TGTGCCAGCACTTTTACAGTGAGTAATCAGCCCCAGCATTTT
CDR3 protein: CASTFTVSNQPQHF

D gene: NA
J gene: TRBJ2-7
V gene: TRBV24-1
clone size: NA
CDR3 DNA: TGTGCCAGAGGGCGGGTCTACGAGCAGTACTTC
CDR3 protein: CARGRVYEQYF

D gene: TRBD1
J gene: TRBJ2-7
V gene: TRBV9
clone size: NA
CDR3 DNA: TGTGCCAGCAGCCCGCGGACAGGGGGGTCCTACGAGCAGTACTTC
CDR3 protein: CASSPRTGGSYEQYF

D gene: TRBD2
J gene: TRBJ2-5
V gene: TRBV19
clone size: NA
CDR3 DNA: TGTGCCAGTAGTCTTCCTGGAGCGGGAGGGGGAGAGACCCAGTACTTC
CDR3 protein: CASSLPGAGGGETQYF

D gene: TRBD1
J gene: TRBJ1-2
V gene: TRBV7-9
clone size: NA
CDR3 DNA: TGTGCCAGCAGCTTAATCGCGAGCAGGGGGCCAAGAGGTGGCTACACCTTC
CDR3 protein: CASSLIASRGPRGGYTF

D gene: TRBD1
J gene: TRBJ2-7
V gene: TRBV12-3/TRBV12-4
clone size: NA
CDR3 DNA: TGTGCCACCGTACAGGGGGTCCACGAGCAGTACTTC
CDR3 protein: CATVQGVHEQYF

D gene: TRBD2
J gene: TRBJ2-1
V gene: TRBV3-1/TRBV3-2
clone size: NA
CDR3 DNA: TGTGCCAGCAGCCAACGGGGACTAGAGGTCCATGAGCAGTTCTTC
CDR3 protein: CASSQRGLEVHEQFF

D gene: NA
J gene: TRBJ1-2
V gene: TRBV3-1/TRBV3-2
clone size: NA
CDR3 DNA: TGTGCCAGCAGCCGCTCAGGCGCCGGGGGGTACGTCGGCTACACCTTC
CDR3 protein: CASSRSGAGGYVGYTF

D gene: TRBD2
J gene: TRBJ2-5
V gene: TRBV2
clone size: NA
CDR3 DNA: TGTGCCAGCAGCGACGGGACTAGCGGGAGGGGGACCCAGTACTTC
CDR3 protein: CASSDGTSGRGTQYF

D gene: NA
J gene: TRBJ2-2
V gene: TRBV18
clone size: NA
CDR3 DNA: TGTGCCAGCTCAGTAGGCAGCGCCGGGGAGCTGTTTTTT
CDR3 protein: CASSVGSAGELFF

D gene: NA
J gene: TRBJ1-1
V gene: TRBV2
clone size: NA
CDR3 DNA: TGTGCCAGCCTATGGTCCACTGAAGCTTTCTTT
CDR3 protein: CASLWSTEAFF

D gene: TRBD2
J gene: TRBJ2-5
V gene: TRBV15
clone size: NA
CDR3 DNA: TGTGCCACCAGCAGAGGGTTGGAGACTAGCGGCCAAGAGACCCAGTACTTC
CDR3 protein: CATSRGLETSGQETQYF

D gene: NA
J gene: TRBJ2-5
V gene: TRBV7-9
clone size: NA
CDR3 DNA: TGTGCCAGCAGCTTAGTCTCGCAAGAGACCCAGTACTTC
CDR3 protein: CASSLVSQETQYF

D gene: TRBD2
J gene: TRBJ2-1
V gene: TRBV27
clone size: NA
CDR3 DNA: TGTGCCAGCAGTTTCGGACTAGCGGGGGGGGTTGAGCAGTTCTTC
CDR3 protein: CASSFGLAGGVEQFF

D gene: NA
J gene: TRBJ2-7
V gene: TRBV5-6
clone size: once
CDR3 DNA: TGTGCCAGCAGCTTGGCCGCGGGGTACGAGCAGTACTTC
CDR3 protein: CASSLAAGYEQYF

D gene: NA
J gene: TRBJ1-1
V gene: TRBV19
clone size: NA
CDR3 DNA: TGTGCCAGTGAAATCCAGGGCGTTCACACTGAAGCTTTCTTT
CDR3 protein: CASEIQGVHTEAFF

D gene: NA
J gene: TRBJ2-7
V gene: TRBV19
clone size: NA
CDR3 DNA: TGTGCCAGTAGTACGGCGGGACTGGGCGAGCAGTACTTC
CDR3 protein: CASSTAGLGEQYF

D gene: NA
J gene: TRBJ2-7
V gene: TRBV6-5
clone size: few
CDR3 DNA: TGTGCCAGCAGTTACATTCCAGGGTACGAGCAGTACTTC
CDR3 protein: CASSYIPGYEQYF

D gene: NA
J gene: TRBJ2-1
V gene: TRBV19
clone size: NA
CDR3 DNA: TGTGCCAGTACTCCAGGACTCCCCTACAATGAGCAGTTCTTC
CDR3 protein: CASTPGLPYNEQFF

D gene: NA
J gene: TRBJ2-5
V gene: TRBV11-3
clone size: NA
CDR3 DNA: TGTGCCAGCAGTCCGGGTAGGGGCCTCCAGGCGGAGACCCAGTACTTC
CDR3 protein: CASSPGRGLQAETQYF

D gene: TRBD2
J gene: TRBJ2-7
V gene: TRBV2
clone size: NA
CDR3 DNA: TGTGCCAGCAGTTCGGGACTAGTCGGTTTGTCGTACTTC
CDR3 protein: CASSSGLVGLSYF

D gene: NA
J gene: TRBJ1-1
V gene: TRBV30
clone size: NA
CDR3 DNA: TGTGCCTGGAGTATCGGTTCTATTGAAGCTTTCTTT
CDR3 protein: CAWSIGSIEAFF

D gene: NA
J gene: TRBJ2-3
V gene: TRBV5-7
clone size: NA
CDR3 DNA: TGTGCCAGCAGCTTGGGAGGACTCCCAGATACGCAGTATTTT
CDR3 protein: CASSLGGLPDTQYF

D gene: TRBD1
J gene: TRBJ1-1
V gene: TRBV5-8
clone size: NA
CDR3 DNA: TGTGCCAGCAGCTGGAGGGGACAGGGGAGGAAATTCGATGAAGCTTTCTTT
CDR3 protein: CASSWRGQGRKFDEAFF

D gene: NA
J gene: TRBJ2-6
V gene: TRBV13
clone size: NA
CDR3 DNA: TGTGCCAGCAGCTTCATAACTCCTGGGGCCAACGTCCTGACTTTC
CDR3 protein: CASSFITPGANVLTF

D gene: NA
J gene: TRBJ2-5
V gene: TRBV6-5
clone size: NA
CDR3 DNA: TGTGCCAGCATCCAAGGGGGGGAAGAGACCCAGTACTTC
CDR3 protein: CASIQGGEETQYF

D gene: NA
J gene: TRBJ2-3
V gene: TRBV30
clone size: NA
CDR3 DNA: TGTGCCTGGAGTGTTATATCGGGGGGCGGGACCCGCACAGATACGCAGTATTTT
CDR3 protein: CAWSVISGGGTRTDTQYF

D gene: TRBD1
J gene: TRBJ2-5
V gene: TRBV5-5
clone size: once
CDR3 DNA: TGTGCCAGCAGTAAGACAGGGGGCTTTGAGACCCAGTACTTC
CDR3 protein: CASSKTGGFETQYF

D gene: TRBD2
J gene: TRBJ2-1
V gene: TRBV4-2
clone size: once
CDR3 DNA: TGTGCCAGCAGCCAAGATTGGCTAGCGGGAGGCCATGAGCAGTTCTTC
CDR3 protein: CASSQDWLAGGHEQFF

D gene: TRBD2
J gene: TRBJ2-2
V gene: TRBV10-1
clone size: NA
CDR3 DNA: TGCGCCAGCAGTGAGTCCGGGACTAGCGACACCGGGGAGCTGTTTTTT
CDR3 protein: CASSESGTSDTGELFF

D gene: NA
J gene: TRBJ1-5
V gene: TRBV12-5
clone size: NA
CDR3 DNA: TGTGCTAGTGGCCCAGGACTGAATAGCAATCAGCCCCAGCATTTT
CDR3 protein: CASGPGLNSNQPQHF